This record looks at one T cell receptor beta chain sequence and its context. Primers: 60 V beta forward and 13 J beta reverse. Profiled with immunoSEQ multiplex PCR; TCRdb holds only in-frame clones, not every one. The sample carries tens of thousands of clones, roughly 87% recorded once. The V gene lost 0 bases and the J gene lost 1 base, with 13 bases spanning the gap. CDR1 is LNHNV and CDR2 is YYDKDF in the germline V gene (reference sequence). This CDR3 is 16 amino acids long. This record comes from a study of glioma-infiltrating T cells after dendritic cell vaccination. The sequencing used blood, collected before dendritic cell vaccination. This clonotype was sampled from a human donor with glioblastoma. This rearrangement joins TRBV15 to TRBJ2-7; D is unresolved. CDR3 protein: CATSRDPPQVSYEQYF. CDR3 coding DNA: TGTGCCACCAGCAGAGATCCACCACAAGTATCCTACGAGCAGTACTTC.